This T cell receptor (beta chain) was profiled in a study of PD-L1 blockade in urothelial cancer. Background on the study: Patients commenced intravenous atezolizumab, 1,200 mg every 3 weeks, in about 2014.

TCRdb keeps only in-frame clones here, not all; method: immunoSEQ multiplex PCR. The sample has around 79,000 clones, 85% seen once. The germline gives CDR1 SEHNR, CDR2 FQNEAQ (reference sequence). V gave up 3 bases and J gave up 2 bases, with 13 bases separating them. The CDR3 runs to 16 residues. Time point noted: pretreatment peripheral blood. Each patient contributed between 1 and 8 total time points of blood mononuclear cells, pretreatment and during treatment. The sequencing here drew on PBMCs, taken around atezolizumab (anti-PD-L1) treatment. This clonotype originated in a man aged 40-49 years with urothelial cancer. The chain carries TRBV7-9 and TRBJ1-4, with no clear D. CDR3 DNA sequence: TGTGCCAGCAGCTTCCCCCCGGGTGGGACTAATGAAAAACTGTTTTTT. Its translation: CASSFPPGGTNEKLFF.